The T cell receptor (beta chain) under discussion was sequenced for a study of T cell responses to AZD1222 COVID-19 vaccine. For this clone: Its matching antigen is unknown.

Clones were read by immunoSEQ multiplex PCR, and TCRdb kept only the in-frame ones, dropping some. The data show about 53,000 clones, roughly 80% seen once. Study-wide points: The donor cohort was predominantly white British with a female majority, and clonal diversity may have been underestimated.

The CDR3 is 15 amino acids. V was shortened by 4 bases and J by 2 bases, with 12 bases between the two germline ends. CDR1 is SGHNT and CDR2 is YENEEA in the germline V gene. The chain uses TRBV11-3 and TRBJ1-3, with D possibly matching TRBD1 (5 bases). Specimen: peripheral blood, collected on day 0 of AZD1222 vaccination. This sequence originates from an adult in good health. CDR3 DNA: TGTGCCAGCAGCTGGGGGAGGGACCCTGGAAACACCATATATTTT. Its protein product is CASSWGRDPGNTIYF.